The next 26 T cell receptor beta chains were all read from a single sample in a study of blood T cells in healthy people across ages. Next came a second PCR, run for about 7 to 11 cycles, which used a sample-barcoded 5' primer along with a J-beta primer mix. TCRdb processed the 5' RACE reads anew with MiXCR; each CDR3 protein has one entry. The sample gives approximately 780,000 distinct CDR3 sequences, about a quarter of which show up once; 3% is in the top ten. The data were also submitted as part of a second study, on T cells of mothers and their children.

The sequencing sample was made of blood. Receptors originate from a boy aged 5-17 years in good health.

This clonotype was recorded at least ten times. This chain joins TRBV7-9 and TRBJ2-7; D not resolved. The CDR3 totals 12 residues. Trimming pared 5 bases from V and 0 bases from J, leaving 5 bases between. Germline V CDR1 and CDR2: SEHNR, FQNEAQ (reference sequence). In nucleotides, the CDR3 is TGTGCCAGCAGCCCTTTCTCCTACGAGCAGTACTTC. Translating it yields CASSPFSYEQYF.

This clonotype was counted only a few times. The rearrangement joins TRBV4-1 to TRBJ1-5, with D maybe TRBD1 (5 bases). In germline, CDR1 is MGHRA, CDR2 YSYEKL. Trimming pared 8 bases from V and 3 bases from J, leaving 20 bases between. The CDR3 covers 16 residues. In DNA form, the CDR3 reads TGCGCCAGCCGTGAAGGGGCGCTCCAACCCAATCAGCCCCAGCATTTT. Translation: CASREGALQPNQPQHF.

The V call is TRBV4-2, the J call TRBJ1-4; a possible D gene is TRBD1 (5 bases). Per germline, CDR1 LGHNA and CDR2 YNFKEQ. The ends were cut back, 2 bases at V and 3 bases at J, with 7 bases in the middle. The length of the CDR3 is 14 residues. This chain's CDR3 is CASSQQGANEKLFF. The CDR3, as DNA: TGTGCCAGCAGCCAACAGGGAGCTAATGAAAAACTGTTTTTT.

The chain has TRBV14 and TRBJ2-7, with D unclear. The end of the DNA fits TRBJ2-5 better, so the J call may be wrong. Germline V gives CDR1 SGHDN, CDR2 FVKESK. The CDR3 consists of 14 residues. Here the CDR3 DNA reads TGTGCCAGCAGCTGGACGACCGCCGGGGAGACCCAGTACTTC. This encodes CASSWTTAGETQYF.

This clonotype turned up a few times. The V gene is TRBV30, the J gene TRBJ2-5; D is uncertain. In germline, CDR1 is GTSNPN, CDR2 SVGIG (reference sequence). The CDR3 length is 15 residues. V lost 0 bases and J lost 3, with 14 bases in between. Here the CDR3 reads CAWSVLWPGKETQYF. CDR3 nucleotide sequence: TGTGCCTGGAGTGTCCTCTGGCCCGGAAAAGAGACCCAGTACTTC.

The chain has TRBV5-1 and TRBJ1-3; no reliable D call. Germline CDR1 is SGHRS and CDR2 is YFSETQ. V lost 1 base and J 0 bases, leaving 11 bases between the germline ends. This CDR3 is 16 amino acids long. Here the CDR3 reads CASSLSPQDSGNTIYF. In DNA form, the CDR3 reads TGCGCCAGCAGCTTGAGTCCTCAAGACTCTGGAAACACCATATATTTT. Variable domain in full (rest from reference TRBV5-1 and TRBJ1-3): KAGVTQTPRYLIKTRGQQVTLSCSPISGHRSVSWYQQTPGQGLQFLFEYFSETQRNKGNFPGRFSGRQFSNSRSEMNVSTLELGDSALYLCASSLSPQDSGNTIYFGEGSWLTVV.

The V call is TRBV28, the J call TRBJ1-2; 8 positions agree with TRBD1. The ends lost 1 base at V and 7 bases at J; junction bases unmatched: 8. CDR1 and CDR2 from the germline V gene are MDHEN and SYDVKM. This CDR3 is built from 15 residues. DNA of the CDR3: TGTGCCAGCAGTTTATTCCCGGACAGGGTCCCTGGCTACACCTTC. Its protein product is CASSLFPDRVPGYTF.

The chain links TRBV9 to TRBJ1-1; D unclear. The CDR3 consists of 15 residues. Deletions cut 4 bases from V and 0 bases from J, with 13 bases between. Germline V gene sequence: CDR1 SGDLS, CDR2 YYNGEE. CDR3 bases: TGTGCCAGCAGCCCGCTGGGAAGACTGAACACTGAAGCTTTCTTT. It yields the protein CASSPLGRLNTEAFF.

The chain carries TRBV3-1 and TRBJ2-5; 15 bases align to TRBD2. This CDR3 spans 18 amino acids. The J segment lost 5 bases and the V segment lost 1 base, leaving 8 bases of the junction unmatched. The V gene's germline CDR1 is LGHDT and CDR2 YNNKEL (reference sequence). In DNA form, the CDR3 reads TGTGCCAGCAGCCAAGGATGGACTAGCGGGGGGGCGGGGGAGACCCAGTACTTC. Amino acids: CASSQGWTSGGAGETQYF.

The chain couples TRBV4-1 to TRBJ2-5; no clear D gene. V was cut by 1 base and J by 5 bases, with 8 bases left in between. The CDR3 length is 13 residues. Per germline, CDR1 MGHRA and CDR2 YSYEKL. CDR3 loop: CASSQGAVETQYF. Here the CDR3 DNA reads TGCGCCAGCAGCCAAGGAGCAGTCGAGACCCAGTACTTC.

The chain couples TRBV20-1 to TRBJ2-7; 12 positions agree with TRBD1. Germline V gene lookup returns CDR1 DFQATT and CDR2 SNEGSKA (reference sequence). The CDR3 spans 18 residues. J lost 2 bases, V lost 1 base, and 12 bases had no gene match. CDR3 sequence: CSARGPGTGGVRAYEQYF. The DNA of the CDR3 is TGCAGTGCTAGAGGGCCAGGGACAGGGGGCGTTAGGGCCTACGAGCAGTACTTC.

The gene calls are TRBV15 and TRBJ2-5; 7 nucleotides match TRBD1. The J call may be faulty, since TRBJ2-7 better matches the DNA end. The germline gives CDR1 LNHNV, CDR2 YYDKDF (reference sequence). The CDR3 consists of 15 residues. This CDR3 reads CATAVGGLRSYEQYF. As DNA, the CDR3 is TGTGCCACCGCGGTAGGGGGCCTAAGGTCCTACGAGCAGTACTTC.

This clonotype appeared a few times. This chain links TRBV7-9 with TRBJ2-5, with 8 bases lining up with TRBD1. This CDR3 contains 15 residues. The trim removed 7 bases at V and 5 bases at J, leaving 12 bases unmatched. CDR1 and CDR2 (germline): SEHNR, FQNEAQ (reference sequence). Here the CDR3 DNA reads TGTGCCAGCACCGGGGGACAGGTCGTGCGGGAGACCCAGTACTTC. This translates into CASTGGQVVRETQYF.

This rearrangement joins TRBV10-2 to TRBJ2-1; no reliable D call. CDR1 WSHSY and CDR2 SAAADI come from the germline V gene. The germline V and J ends were trimmed by 5 bases and 4 bases, with 15 bases remaining between them. This CDR3 is built from 15 residues. The CDR3 region is CASSSRDGSYNEQFF. The CDR3 bases are TGCGCCAGCAGTTCCCGAGACGGTAGTTACAATGAGCAGTTCTTC.

This clonotype appeared once. The chain couples TRBV7-2 to TRBJ2-5; 13 nucleotides match TRBD2. The better agreement between TRBJ2-1 and the DNA end casts doubt on the J call. The CDR3 is 14 amino acids. Germline CDR1 SGHTA, CDR2 FQGNSA. CDR3 coding DNA: TGTGCTGACGGACTAGCGGGGGTGGTAAATGAGCAGTTCTTC. Translating it yields CADGLAGVVNEQFF.

The genes are TRBV9 and TRBJ1-2, with D perhaps TRBD1 (6 bases). The V end lost 3 bases, the J end lost 2 bases, and 8 bases lay between the germline ends. CDR3 length: 13 amino acids. Germline CDR1 and CDR2: SGDLS and YYNGEE. CDR3: CASSADSNYGYTF. CDR3 nucleotides: TGTGCCAGCAGCGCGGACAGCAACTATGGCTACACCTTC.

V usage is TRBV7-9 and J usage is TRBJ1-6, with unresolved D. The CDR3 is 15 amino acids. Trimming cost V 1 base and J 3 bases, with 7 bases left between them. CDR1 and CDR2 (germline): SEHNR, FQNEAQ (reference sequence). The CDR3 nucleotides are TGTGCCAGCAGCTTAGAGGGCAGCTATAATTCACCCCTCCACTTT. Protein sequence: CASSLEGSYNSPLHF.

The V and J genes are TRBV25-1 and TRBJ2-4, with a weak D call TRBD2 (6 bases). V was trimmed by 4 bases and J by 3 bases, leaving 13 bases between them. Germline CDR1 MGHDK, CDR2 SYGVNS. The CDR3 has 15 amino acids. CDR3 sequence reads: CASSAVRGNKNIQYF. CDR3 nucleotides: TGTGCCAGCAGTGCAGTTCGGGGGAACAAAAACATTCAGTACTTC.

CDR3 in amino acids: CASSLSYSGTEAFF. The CDR3 DNA reads TGTGCCAGCAGTTTATCCTACTCGGGTACTGAAGCTTTCTTT. The genes are TRBV12-3 or TRBV12-4 and TRBJ1-1; the D is unclear. This CDR3 has 14 amino acids. V shed 2 bases and J shed 5 bases, with 12 bases lying between them.

For this clonotype: Sequence at one end of the junction differs from germline and may be a read error. The chain joins TRBV6-1 to TRBJ2-7; 10 bases map to TRBD1. This CDR3 has 15 amino acids. Per the germline V gene, CDR1 is MNHNS and CDR2 is SASEGT. CDR3 in amino acids: CASGSWDRGKDDQYF. DNA of the CDR3: TGTGCCAGCGGATCGTGGGACAGGGGAAAGGACGATCAGTACTTC.

The chain combines TRBV6-6 with TRBJ1-2; possibly TRBD1 for D (6 bases). The CDR3 is made up of 14 amino acids. Looked up from germline, CDR1 is MNHNY and CDR2 is SVGAGI (reference sequence). V was trimmed by 5 bases and J by 3 bases, leaving 13 bases between them. CDR3 loop: CASSNRVEDYGYTF. CDR3 nucleotide sequence: TGTGCCAGCAGTAACAGGGTGGAGGACTATGGCTACACCTTC.

This clonotype was picked up a small number of times. This sequence joins TRBV3-1 and TRBJ1-2, with D perhaps matching TRBD1 (5 bases). The CDR3 runs to 14 residues. Germline CDR1 LGHDT, CDR2 YNNKEL (reference sequence). Trimming cost V 0 bases and J 7 bases, with 12 bases left between them. As DNA, the CDR3 is TGTGCCAGCAGCCAAGAACTCGCAGGGTTTGGCTACACCTTC. Encoded protein: CASSQELAGFGYTF.

This clonotype was seen a few times. The genes are TRBV27 and TRBJ2-3, with TRBD2 matching 14 bases. The CDR3 contains 17 residues. CDR1 and CDR2 from the germline V gene are MNHEY and SMNVEV (reference sequence). V shed 5 bases, J shed 2 bases, and the junction held 6 bases outside the gene matches. In nucleotides, the CDR3 is TGTGCCAGCAGTCCCCGGGGACTAGCGGGGGTCACAGATACGCAGTATTTT. It translates to CASSPRGLAGVTDTQYF.

The genes are TRBV4-1 and TRBJ1-4; TRBD1 is a possible D gene (5 bases). V lost 2 bases and J lost 8, with 18 bases in between. The CDR3 covers 16 residues. Germline V gives CDR1 MGHRA, CDR2 YSYEKL. The CDR3 DNA reads as TGCGCCAGCAGCCAAACCCCGGGTCCACGGGGGGAAAAACTGTTTTTT. The encoded protein is CASSQTPGPRGEKLFF.

A few counts support this clonotype. The J gene is TRBJ1-1, the V gene TRBV3-1, with TRBD1 matching over 7 bases. CDR1 LGHDT and CDR2 YNNKEL come from the germline V gene (reference sequence). The CDR3 runs to 16 residues. V lost 4 bases to trimming and J lost 7 bases; unmatched junction nucleotides: 15. The CDR3 loop is CASSPTRGRRVYEAFF. DNA for the CDR3: TGTGCCAGCAGCCCCACCAGGGGGAGGAGAGTATATGAAGCTTTCTTT.

The genes are TRBV20-1 and TRBJ2-5; perhaps TRBD2 as D (6 bases). Matching the DNA end better, TRBJ2-1 makes the J call doubtful. This CDR3 region has 14 residues. The germline V gene has CDR1 DFQATT and CDR2 SNEGSKA (reference sequence). The CDR3 nucleotides read TGCAGTGCTAGAGAGGGCGGGGCCGTTAAAGAGCAGTTCTTC. Its protein product is CSAREGGAVKEQFF.